These 20 T cell receptor beta chains were all obtained from the same sample, sequenced in a study of shared clonotypes between healthy human individuals. Repertoires were generated with immunoSEQ multiplex PCR, while TCRdb's copy carries only in-frame clones and drops some. The sample records about 490,000 clones, over 70% being singletons. Sequences were obtained from PBMCs. These receptors were collected from a woman in her 40s in good health. Some clones in this sample may be carry-over from other donors' samples.

The chain employs TRBV7-2 and TRBJ2-5; D might be TRBD2 (5 bases). The CDR3 contains 14 residues. Trimming took off 4 bases at V and 3 bases at J, with 12 bases between the two ends. CDR1 is SGHTA and CDR2 is FQGNSA in the germline V gene. CDR3 residues: CASSSWTGEETQYF. CDR3 DNA sequence: TGTGCCAGCAGCTCCTGGACCGGGGAAGAGACCCAGTACTTC.

A remark on this clone: It differs at one base from a far larger clone, so likely a read error. The chain recombines TRBV29-1 with TRBJ2-5; no clear D gene. The germline CDR1 and CDR2 sequences are SQVTM and ANQGSEA. V shed 3 bases and J shed 11 bases, with 13 bases lying between them. CDR3 length: 11 residues. As DNA, the CDR3 is TGCAGCGTTGATTCGGGTTACGGGCAGTACTTC. Encoded protein: CSVDSGYGQYF.

This sequence joins TRBV29-1 and TRBJ1-4; no definite D call. CDR1 SQVTM and CDR2 ANQGSEA come from the germline V gene. The CDR3 is 13 amino acids. The V gene lost 3 bases and the J gene lost 3 bases, with 8 bases spanning the gap. CDR3 in DNA: TGCAGCGTTGAGCGTCAGTCTAATGAAAAACTGTTTTTT. This encodes CSVERQSNEKLFF.

The chain recombines TRBV28 with TRBJ1-3, with D hard to call. CDR3 length: 14 amino acids. The germline V and J ends were trimmed by 4 bases and 4 bases, with 11 bases remaining between them. Germline lookup yields CDR1 MDHEN and CDR2 SYDVKM. The CDR3 nucleotides read TGTGCCAGCAGTTCTCCAGGTCGAGGAAACACCATATATTTT. Protein: CASSSPGRGNTIYF.

This sequence joins TRBV5-4 and TRBJ2-5; 7 bases align to TRBD2. J was trimmed by 2 bases and V by 2 bases; bases with no gene match: 6. CDR3 length: 15 residues. CDR1 and CDR2 (germline): SGHNT, YYREEE (reference sequence). The CDR3 spells CASSFEAGTQETQYF. The CDR3 nucleotides read TGTGCCAGCAGCTTTGAAGCGGGAACTCAAGAGACCCAGTACTTC.

This sequence joins TRBV30 and TRBJ1-2; 7 bases agree with TRBD1. The CDR3 is made up of 13 amino acids. Germline V gives CDR1 GTSNPN, CDR2 SVGIG (reference sequence). The V gene end was trimmed by 8 bases and the J gene end by 2 bases; junction bases not matched to a gene: 8. CDR3: CARSTGTNYGYTF. CDR3 coding DNA: TGTGCCAGATCGACAGGGACAAACTATGGCTACACCTTC.

This clone was seen repeatedly, ten times or more. The J gene is TRBJ2-3, the V gene TRBV9; no clear D. V was shortened by 0 bases and J by 5 bases, with 4 bases between the two germline ends. The CDR3 has 12 residues. The germline gives CDR1 SGDLS, CDR2 YYNGEE. CDR3 in amino acids: CASSVAGDTQYF. CDR3 DNA sequence: TGTGCCAGCAGCGTAGCGGGAGATACGCAGTATTTT.

About this clone itself: Possible read error: a much larger clone is one base away. V usage is TRBV4-2 and J usage is TRBJ2-1, with D perhaps matching TRBD1 (5 bases). This CDR3 region has 19 residues. The ends were cut back, 4 bases at V and 12 bases at J, with 34 bases in the middle. CDR1 is LGHNA and CDR2 is YNFKEQ in the germline V gene. The CDR3, as DNA: TGTGCCAGCAGCCTAGGGGCAGGGAATTCTGCTGGCGCCGCGTTTGGGCAGTTCTTC. Translating gives CASSLGAGNSAGAAFGQFF.

As regards this clone: A much larger clone differs from this one at a single base, so this may be a read error. Lacking the conserved final phenylalanine or tryptophan, this CDR3 likely reflects a read error. V usage is TRBV10-1 and J usage is TRBJ2-7; a possible D gene is TRBD2 (7 bases). Trimming removed 6 bases at V and 2 bases at J, with 14 bases between. The CDR3 runs 14 residues. Germline V lookup: CDR1 WNHNN, CDR2 SYGVQD (reference sequence). The CDR3 DNA follows: TGCGCCAGCAGGGGGGGCGGGAGACCCTACGAGCAGTACCTC. Its translation is CASRGGGRPYEQYL.

The rearrangement joins TRBV28 to TRBJ2-1; a weak D match, TRBD2 (5 bases). V was cut by 3 bases and J by 9 bases, with 24 bases left in between. In germline, CDR1 is MDHEN, CDR2 SYDVKM. The CDR3 extends over 17 amino acids. CDR3 sequence (DNA): TGTGCCAGCAGTTTCGCGGGCTTCGCCTATGCTGGAGGTGAGCAGTTCTTC. Residues: CASSFAGFAYAGGEQFF.

The V call is TRBV28, the J call TRBJ2-3; tentatively, D is TRBD2 (6 bases). Per germline, CDR1 MDHEN and CDR2 SYDVKM. The CDR3 length is 18 residues. With 6 bases removed from V and 0 bases from J, the gap between germline ends came to 22 bases. The CDR3 sequence: CASSLTGVWSLSTDTQYF. CDR3 sequence (DNA): TGTGCCAGCAGCCTAACGGGGGTATGGTCCCTAAGCACAGATACGCAGTATTTT.

As concerns this clone: This likely stems from a read error, as it lies one base from a far larger clone. Other DNA sequences within the sample encode an identical CDR3. The V call is TRBV4-1, the J call TRBJ2-1; TRBD2 agrees at 10 bases. This CDR3 comprises 14 residues. Germline loops: CDR1 MGHRA, CDR2 YSYEKL. CDR3 bases: TGCGCAAGCAGCCGAGGACTAGCGGAGGCTGAGCAGTTCTTC. Protein sequence: CASSRGLAEAEQFF.

V and J are TRBV7-9 and TRBJ2-1; D assignment may be TRBD1 or TRBD2 (6 bases each). Germline values: CDR1 SEHNR, CDR2 FQNEAQ (reference sequence). The CDR3 is 12 amino acids. V was cut by 3 bases and J by 8 bases, with 8 bases left in between. CDR3 DNA sequence: TGTGCCAGCAGCTTGGGGGGCCATGAGCAGTTCTTC. It specifies CASSLGGHEQFF.

The table lists this clone with many counts. This rearrangement joins TRBV27 to TRBJ2-7; TRBD2 aligns across 11 bases. CDR3 length: 14 amino acids. CDR1 and CDR2 (germline): MNHEY, SMNVEV (reference sequence). The J segment lost 2 bases and the V segment lost 6 bases, leaving 3 bases of the junction unmatched. CDR3 DNA: TGTGCCAGCAGCCTGACTAGCGGGGCCTACGAGCAGTACTTC. This gives the protein CASSLTSGAYEQYF.

V usage is TRBV30 and J usage is TRBJ1-3; 8 nucleotides line up with TRBD1. This CDR3 region has 15 residues. CDR1 is GTSNPN and CDR2 is SVGIG in the germline V gene (reference sequence). J gave up 7 bases and V 2 bases, and 10 bases lay outside the gene matches. The CDR3: CAWSTGQGYVNTIYF. In DNA form, the CDR3 reads TGTGCCTGGAGTACAGGACAGGGCTATGTGAACACCATATATTTT.

Points on this clone: A far larger clone is only one base removed, so a read error is likely. Additional DNA sequences in this sample encode the identical CDR3. This CDR3 reads CASSGSSTDTQYF. The CDR3 bases are TGTGCCAGCAGCGGTTCCAGCACAGATACGCAGTATTTT. The chain has TRBV6-4 and TRBJ2-3; D is ambiguous. V lost 6 bases and J lost 0, with 7 bases in between. CDR3 length equals 13 residues. Germline V gene lookup returns CDR1 MRHNA and CDR2 SNTAGT.

V usage is TRBV5-1 and J usage is TRBJ2-7; TRBD1 aligns across 9 bases. Germline lookup yields CDR1 SGHRS and CDR2 YFSETQ. After removal of 3 bases from V and 4 bases from J, the junction contained 5 bases not matched to a gene. The CDR3 sequence is 14 residues long. CDR3 sequence (DNA): TGCGCCAGCAGCTACCGGGACAGGGCTTACGAGCAGTACTTC. Translation: CASSYRDRAYEQYF.

This clone was observed a handful of times. Only one base separates this from a far larger clonotype, so it likely reflects a read error. The chain combines TRBV29-1 with TRBJ2-2; 7 bases fit TRBD1. CDR3 length equals 14 residues. Trimming took 4 bases from V and 4 from J; bases not matched to a gene: 6. Germline CDR1 reads SQVTM; CDR2 reads ANQGSEA. In nucleotides, the CDR3 is TGCAGCGTTGTTAGGACAGGAAGCACCGGGGAGCTGTTTTTT. This encodes CSVVRTGSTGELFF.

This clone was seen ten or more times. The V gene is TRBV6-5, the J gene TRBJ1-2; D unresolved. From germline, CDR1 is MNHEY and CDR2 SVGAGI. V was clipped by 6 bases and J by 7 bases, with 18 bases between them. CDR3 size: 14 residues. The CDR3 nucleotides read TGTGCCAGCAGCCTCGGGCCCGCCGTGAGTGGCTACACCTTC. Residues: CASSLGPAVSGYTF.

This clone was seen more than once but under ten times. The rearrangement joins TRBV6-1 to TRBJ2-1; possible D gene TRBD1, 6 bases. The CDR3 loop spans 16 amino acids. Germline assignment: CDR1 MNHNS and CDR2 SASEGT. V was shortened by 1 base and J by 5 bases, with 15 bases between the two germline ends. Written as DNA, the CDR3 is TGTGCCAGCAGTGAAGGGGCGTCACAGGGAAACAATGAGCAGTTCTTC. It codes for CASSEGASQGNNEQFF.